This record looks at one T cell receptor (beta chain) sequence and its context. These data originate in a study of blood T cell repertoires in COVID-19. Overall study: Nucleic acid was either cDNA or gDNA, and it came from T cells, B-cell-depleted T cells, or PBMCs.

Source study methods: Amplification with reference gene primers provided the estimates of nucleated cell counts. Some clones are missing from TCRdb's copy, which holds only in-frame ones; the method was immunoSEQ multiplex PCR. The V and J calls and the clone size are those of that table, but D and trimming were determined from the DNA. This sample has around 200,000 clones, with 70% to 90% found just once. V was shortened by 0 bases and J by 3 bases, with 14 bases between the two germline ends. The CDR3 contains 16 residues. Germline V gene data show CDR1 as KGHDR and CDR2 as SFDVKD. The genes are TRBV24-1 and TRBJ2-7; D possibly corresponds to TRBD2 (6 bases). Sequencing was performed on peripheral blood. This receptor was taken from a woman between 18 and 29 years old who had recovered from COVID-19. CDR3 DNA: TGTGCCACCAGTGATTTGAAATCCGGAGGGTACTACGAGCAGTACTTC. It translates to CATSDLKSGGYYEQYF.